This T cell receptor (beta chain) is from a study of shared clonotypes between healthy human individuals. Regarding the study as a whole: Tissues were not sampled, only blood, and their repertoires likely differ. Genetic and exposure-history diversity was limited by the small donor number.

Germline CDR1 reads MDHEN; CDR2 reads SYDVKM. There are 14 residues in the CDR3. V was pared by 11 bases and J by 5 bases, with 18 bases between. A note on this clone: Its antigen is unidentified.

Positive CCR7 selection of CD45RO-negative cells yielded the naive CD8 cells, and terminally differentiated effector memory CD45RA+ cells were excluded. The authors split each subset's genomic DNA evenly across several immunoSEQ plates. Some clones are missing from TCRdb's copy, which holds only in-frame ones; the method was immunoSEQ multiplex PCR. The table lists roughly 2.1 million clones, approximately 94% of them singletons. This TCR derives from a man younger than 35 in good health. Some clones in this sample may be carry-over from other donors' samples. The V gene is TRBV28, the J gene TRBJ1-4; the D gene is possibly TRBD1 (5 bases). Sequencing was carried out using naive CD8+ T cells from PBMCs. The CDR3 here is CAGTFRGPNEKLFF. CDR3 nucleotides: TGTGCCGGTACCTTCCGGGGCCCCAATGAAAAACTGTTTTTT.